This TCR beta chain stems from a study of OX40 agonist ivuxolimab in advanced cancers. Study-level results: Researchers report that CD8+ T cells had, on average, more expanded clones than CD4+.

This clone turned up a few times. What it recognizes is unknown. TCRdb's table, derived via immunoSEQ multiplex PCR, lists solely in-frame clones and lacks some. This sample has 50,000 or so clones, with approximately 88% found just once. The CDR3 is made up of 16 amino acids. Trimming took 4 bases from V and 3 from J, leaving 19 bases between them. The V gene's germline CDR1 is MDHEN and CDR2 SYDVKM. This receptor was identified in an adult with an advanced solid tumor such as melanoma, head and neck, liver or kidney cancer. This sample comprised CD4+ or CD8+ T cells sorted from blood, obtained in a trial of the OX40 agonist ivuxolimab. V usage is TRBV28 and J usage is TRBJ2-7; D tentatively fits TRBD1 or TRBD2 (6 bases each). The CDR3 loop reads CASSSSHPGAGYEQYF. In DNA form, the CDR3 reads TGTGCCAGCAGTTCCAGTCATCCGGGGGCGGGCTACGAGCAGTACTTC. Using reference TRBV28 and TRBJ2-7 for the parts outside the CDR3, the full variable domain is DVKVTQSSRYLVKRTGEKVFLECVQDMDHENMFWYRQDPGLGLRLIYFSYDVKMKEKGDIPEGYSVSREKKERFSLILESASTNQTSMYLCASSSSHPGAGYEQYFGPGTRLTVT.